This entry lists 5 T cell receptor beta chains sequenced from one sample in a study of cytomegalovirus exposure and HLA in healthy donors. The PCR had 60 Vbeta and 13 Jbeta primers. This table comes from immunoSEQ multiplex PCR, and its TCRdb copy is limited to in-frame clones, with some not included. The data show 100,000 to 150,000 clones, roughly 88% seen once. The sequenced material came from PBMCs. The receptors shown here come from a woman aged 18-35 years in good health and CMV-seropositive.

V gene TRBV6-6 combines with J gene TRBJ1-1, with D maybe TRBD1 (5 bases). Germline V gene sequence: CDR1 MNHNY, CDR2 SVGAGI (reference sequence). CDR3 length equals 14 residues. Trimming took 8 bases from V and 0 from J, leaving 13 bases between them. The DNA of the CDR3 is TGTGCCAGCGGACCGACAGCTATGAACACTGAAGCTTTCTTT. It translates to CASGPTAMNTEAFF.

J is TRBJ1-2 and V is TRBV30; D is unresolved. This CDR3 region has 17 residues. From germline, CDR1 is GTSNPN and CDR2 SVGIG (reference sequence). The ends were cut back, 4 bases at V and 7 bases at J, with 28 bases in the middle. The CDR3, as DNA: TGTGCCTGGAAAACCTGTATTTGCCTGTTCAGGCGGGGTGGCTACACCTTC. Translated, it gives CAWKTCICLFRRGGYTF.

The J gene is TRBJ1-4, the V gene TRBV12-5; TRBD1 aligns across 8 bases. This CDR3 contains 19 residues. Germline CDR1 and CDR2: LGHNT and FRNRAP. Trimming took 9 bases from V and 2 from J; bases not matched to a gene: 20. The CDR3 nucleotides read TGTGCTAGGGATGGACGGGACAGGAAGTGGAAAGGCACTAATGAAAAACTGTTTTTT. The encoded protein is CARDGRDRKWKGTNEKLFF.

In this sample, this clone turned up once. The gene calls are TRBV7-6 and TRBJ2-1; 8 bases are shared with TRBD2. Germline CDR1 is SGHVS and CDR2 is FNYEAQ. CDR3 length equals 15 residues. V shed 5 bases and J 4 bases; nucleotides not matched to a gene: 7. This chain's CDR3 is CASSPNGGVYNEQFF. The CDR3 DNA follows: TGTGCCAGCAGCCCCAACGGGGGGGTGTACAATGAGCAGTTCTTC.

The rearrangement joins TRBV4-2 to TRBJ2-7; 8 nucleotides align to TRBD2. The ends lost 5 bases at V and 2 bases at J; junction bases unmatched: 17. CDR3 length: 18 residues. Germline values: CDR1 LGHNA, CDR2 YNFKEQ. The DNA for the CDR3 is TGTGCCAGCAGCTCCACCCTGCTACCGGGGGGGTCACCCTACGAGCAGTACTTC. As protein: CASSSTLLPGGSPYEQYF.